The 5 T cell receptor beta chains reported below all come from one sample, sequenced in a study of blood T cell repertoires in COVID-19. Sequenced by immunoSEQ multiplex PCR; TCRdb stores in-frame clones only, minus some. The repertoire holds fewer than 250,000 clones, about 85% seen once, with 0.65% to 0.85% in the top ten. Sequencing was performed on peripheral blood. Receptors were obtained from a middle-aged man with acute or convalescent COVID-19.

This chain links TRBV29-1 with TRBJ2-1; the D gene is possibly TRBD2 (6 bases). Germline V gene data show CDR1 as SQVTM and CDR2 as ANQGSEA. This CDR3 is 12 amino acids long. V was clipped by 7 bases and J by 7 bases, with 14 bases between them. CDR3 region: CSAPLAGNEQFF. The CDR3 nucleotides are TGCAGCGCCCCCCTTGCGGGGAATGAGCAGTTCTTC.

The genes are TRBV15 and TRBJ2-1; 9 bases fit TRBD2. In germline, CDR1 is LNHNV, CDR2 YYDKDF (reference sequence). The trim removed 0 bases at V and 9 bases at J, leaving 9 bases unmatched. The CDR3 length is 16 residues. CDR3 sequence: CATSRDQGTSIGEQFF. CDR3 sequence (DNA): TGTGCCACCAGCAGAGATCAGGGGACTAGCATCGGTGAGCAGTTCTTC.

The chain links TRBV11-2 to TRBJ2-1; 11 nucleotides align to TRBD1. Trimming took 5 bases from V and 4 from J; bases not matched to a gene: 4. The germline gives CDR1 SGHAT, CDR2 FQNNGV. The CDR3 is 15 amino acids. CDR3 coding DNA: TGTGCCAGCAGCCTGGGACAGGGGGTGTACAATGAGCAGTTCTTC. This sequence encodes CASSLGQGVYNEQFF.

The chain couples TRBV5-4 to TRBJ1-1; D remains unclear. This CDR3 is 16 amino acids long. Germline loops: CDR1 SGHNT, CDR2 YYREEE (reference sequence). With 4 bases removed from V and 6 bases from J, the gap between germline ends came to 22 bases. CDR3 sequence: CASSDARGGRGAEAFF. The CDR3 DNA sequence: TGTGCCAGCAGCGACGCGCGCGGAGGGCGTGGCGCTGAAGCTTTCTTT.

This rearrangement joins TRBV28 to TRBJ2-3; TRBD1 is a possible D gene (6 bases). Germline CDR1 reads MDHEN; CDR2 reads SYDVKM. This CDR3 has 12 amino acids. The V end lost 5 bases, the J end lost 7 bases, and 10 bases lay between the germline ends. CDR3 protein: CASSTTGNTQYF. CDR3 DNA sequence: TGTGCCAGCAGTACTACAGGGAATACGCAGTATTTT.